This T cell receptor beta chain was identified in a study of beta chain features in type 1 diabetes. Study-wide results and caveats: When Type 1 diabetes patients were examined, their TCRB CDR3s proved moderately but significantly shorter in all four CD4+ subsets. Type 1 diabetes patients had VDJ junctions that carried fewer insertions and more deletions. TCRB repertoires of naive, central memory and Treg cells appeared more similar among patients than among healthy donors. PCR might show a preference for shorter templates, equally across patients and controls.

This clone was picked up a small number of times. The antigen remains unidentified. Purity above 95% was achieved in all sorted populations. CDR3 length: 17 residues. With V trimmed by 6 bases and J by 4 bases, 12 bases remained unmatched. Germline CDR1 LGHNT, CDR2 FRNRAP. Expressed TCRB transcripts were sequenced because the entire RNA isolate underwent reverse transcription. Profiled with immunoSEQ multiplex PCR; TCRdb holds only in-frame clones, not every one. Of around 40,000 clones detected, 66% appear once; the ten largest clones hold approximately 2.3%. The TCR originated in a woman aged 18-29 years with type 1 diabetes. Material for sequencing was Tregs from blood. This rearrangement joins TRBV12-5 to TRBJ2-2; 9 bases align to TRBD2. The CDR3 sequence is CASGQTKTSGSTGELFF. CDR3 in DNA: TGTGCTAGTGGCCAAACCAAGACTAGCGGAAGCACCGGGGAGCTGTTTTTT.